The T cell receptor (beta chain) under discussion was sequenced for a study of blood T cell repertoires in COVID-19. The wider study: Sources were T cells, B-cell-depleted T cells, or PBMCs; the material itself was cDNA or gDNA.

Clones were sequenced by immunoSEQ multiplex PCR, and TCRdb holds only the in-frame ones, with some missing. The table includes roughly 120,000 clones, roughly 90% detected once. Germline V gives CDR1 MNHEY, CDR2 SVGAGI. The CDR3 has 15 residues. J gave up 10 bases and V 6 bases, and 12 bases lay outside the gene matches. The V call is TRBV6-5, the J call TRBJ1-6; TRBD1 matches at 7 bases. The TCR was taken from a man in his sixties with COVID-19, enrolled during active disease. Sample: peripheral blood. The CDR3 DNA reads as TGTGCCAGCAGATCTTTCGAGAGACAGGGATCACCCCTCCACTTT. Translated, it gives CASRSFERQGSPLHF.